The entry below gives a single T cell receptor beta chain sequence along with its context. The antigen is unknown. The data are from a study of STAT5B mutations in CD4+ large granular lymphocyte leukemia. The survey-level immunoSEQ assay was used. Original processing methods: Lowest detectable productive clonotype frequency was 2.59 x 10-5. Method: immunoSEQ multiplex PCR; TCRdb's copy keeps in-frame clones and lacks some. The V and J calls and clone size are taken from that table; D and trimming were inferred from the DNA. Of approximately 4,900 clones detected, about 86% appear once; the ten largest clones hold roughly 77%. Study-wide results and limits: No patients shared main leukemic clonotypes, though roughly 25% appeared at low frequency elsewhere. Compared with healthy controls (2/35), patient top clones favored TRBV06 (8/27).

The germline CDR1 and CDR2 sequences are MNHNY and SVGAGI (reference sequence). This CDR3 has 15 residues. J was trimmed by 5 bases and V by 6 bases; bases with no gene match: 3. V usage is TRBV6-6 and J usage is TRBJ2-2, with 13 bases aligning to TRBD2. This receptor was taken from a man aged 40-55 years with CD4+ T-cell large granular lymphocyte leukemia. Sequencing was done on a sample of PBMCs. As DNA, the CDR3 is TGTGCCAGCAGCTCGGGACTAGCGGGAACCGGGGAGCTGTTTTTT. Translated: CASSSGLAGTGELFF.